This record looks at one TCR beta chain sequence and its context. Germline trimming cut 4 bases from V and 3 bases from J; bases unmatched to any gene: 8. The germline CDR1 and CDR2 sequences are LGHDT and YNNKEL (reference sequence). This CDR3 has 16 residues. The data stem from a study of T-cell memory formation after mild COVID-19. About the research overall: Most TCR clusters belonged to a single donor.

TCRdb ran MiXCR on the 5' RACE reads and lists one entry per CDR3 protein. The sample records roughly 160,000 distinct CDR3 sequences, roughly 11% being singletons. The clonotype originates from a man between 18 and 29 years old who had mild COVID-19 (a few samples of this study predate the infection). Cell type and time point are not known. Material for sequencing was PBMCs or a T cell subset sorted from them (not recorded which). The rearrangement links TRBV3-1 to TRBJ1-3; TRBD1 matches at 8 bases. The CDR3: CASSRGTGKSGNTIYF. As DNA, the CDR3 is TGTGCCAGCAGCCGGGGGACAGGAAAAAGTGGAAACACCATATATTTT.